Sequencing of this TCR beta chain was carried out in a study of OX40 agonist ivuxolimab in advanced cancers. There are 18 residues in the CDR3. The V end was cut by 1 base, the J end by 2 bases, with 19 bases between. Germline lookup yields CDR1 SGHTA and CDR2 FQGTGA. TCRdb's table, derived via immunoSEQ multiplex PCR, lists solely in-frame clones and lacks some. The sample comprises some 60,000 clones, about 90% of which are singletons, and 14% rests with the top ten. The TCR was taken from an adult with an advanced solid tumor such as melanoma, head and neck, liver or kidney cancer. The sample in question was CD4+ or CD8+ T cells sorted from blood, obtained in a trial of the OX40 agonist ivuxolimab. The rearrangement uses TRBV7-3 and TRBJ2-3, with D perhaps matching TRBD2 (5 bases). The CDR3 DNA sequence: TGTGCCAGCAGCTTAAGCGTTCATTCAGCGGCCATCACAGATACGCAGTATTTT. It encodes CASSLSVHSAAITDTQYF.